The next 24 T cell receptor beta chains were all read from a single sample in a study of spatial heterogeneity in lung cancer. Time point meaning: blood at routine non-recurrence follow-up after resection. Tumor, nontumor lung or frozen PBMC supplied whole RNA that was sequenced unsorted. A single record per CDR3 protein comes from TCRdb applying MiXCR to the 5' RACE reads. The table has about 120,000 distinct CDR3 sequences, 12% seen once. This specimen consisted of PBMCs, obtained at follow-up. These receptors came from a male donor with early-stage non-small cell lung cancer.

This clonotype has a count of ten or more. This chain joins TRBV12-3 or TRBV12-4 and TRBJ1-5, with D possibly matching TRBD1 (6 bases). V was trimmed by 2 bases and J by 0 bases, leaving 14 bases between them. CDR3 length equals 17 residues. CDR3 region: CASSLTGTTYSNQPQHF. CDR3 bases: TGTGCCAGCAGTTTAACCGGGACAACTTATAGCAATCAGCCCCAGCATTTT.

The chain joins TRBV4-3 to TRBJ2-3, with D possibly TRBD2 on 6 matching bases. There are 16 residues in the CDR3. Germline V CDR1 and CDR2: LGHNA, YSLEER. Trimming removed 0 bases from V and 6 bases from J, with 16 bases in between. The CDR3 coding sequence is TGCGCCAGCAGCCAAGATCTGGGGGGTATAATGGATACGCAGTATTTT. This gives the protein CASSQDLGGIMDTQYF.

The chain has TRBV30 and TRBJ2-2; no reliable D call. This CDR3 is built from 12 residues. Per the germline V gene, CDR1 is GTSNPN and CDR2 is SVGIG (reference sequence). Between the trimmed V and J ends, which lost 4 bases and 3 bases, there was a span of 6 bases. The CDR3 sequence is CAWNGYTGELFF. Here the CDR3 DNA reads TGTGCCTGGAATGGGTACACCGGGGAGCTGTTTTTT.

The genes are TRBV5-1 and TRBJ2-3; tentative D call: TRBD1 (6 bases). In germline, CDR1 is SGHRS, CDR2 YFSETQ. Deletions cut 2 bases from V and 0 bases from J, with 10 bases between. CDR3 length: 15 residues. CDR3 nucleotide sequence: TGCGCCAGCAGCTTTGGACAGACTAGCACAGATACGCAGTATTTT. This gives the protein CASSFGQTSTDTQYF. Complete variable domain (other parts from reference TRBV5-1 and TRBJ2-3): KAGVTQTPRYLIKTRGQQVTLSCSPISGHRSVSWYQQTPGQGLQFLFEYFSETQRNKGNFPGRFSGRQFSNSRSEMNVSTLELGDSALYLCASSFGQTSTDTQYFGPGTRLTVL.

This chain uses TRBV4-1 with TRBJ1-2, with 7 bases aligning to TRBD1. The CDR3 sequence is 14 residues long. CDR1 is MGHRA and CDR2 is YSYEKL in the germline V gene. The ends lost 4 bases at V and 0 bases at J; junction bases unmatched: 2. CDR3 sequence (DNA): TGCGCCAGCAGCCCGGGACAGACTAACTATGGCTACACCTTC. Its translation is CASSPGQTNYGYTF.

In this sample, this clonotype turned up many times. The junction departs from the called germline gene at one end, perhaps through a read error. The V and J genes are TRBV7-7 and TRBJ2-2; 7 nucleotides align to TRBD1. The CDR3 loop spans 15 amino acids. The germline gives CDR1 SSHAT, CDR2 FNYEAQ (reference sequence). This chain's CDR3 is CASSPRQGTTGELFF. CDR3 in DNA: TGTGCTAGCAGCCCACGACAGGGAACCACCGGGGAGCTGTTTTTT.

The chain couples TRBV5-1 to TRBJ2-5; D is possibly TRBD1 (6 bases). Germline CDR1 is SGHRS and CDR2 is YFSETQ. The ends were cut back, 7 bases at V and 1 base at J, with 17 bases in the middle. The CDR3 runs 15 residues. Here the CDR3 DNA reads TGCGCCAGCGAGGAACAGGGTCTTGCCCAAGAGACCCAGTACTTC. Protein sequence: CASEEQGLAQETQYF.

This chain connects TRBV3-1 to TRBJ1-2; TRBD1 agrees at 9 bases. The length of the CDR3 is 13 residues. Germline values: CDR1 LGHDT, CDR2 YNNKEL (reference sequence). V was clipped by 5 bases and J by 8 bases; unmatched bases: 6. The CDR3 loop is CASSGGQGGGYTF. The CDR3 DNA reads as TGTGCCAGCAGCGGGGGACAGGGAGGCGGCTACACCTTC.

This clonotype was seen more than once but under ten times. V and J are TRBV28 and TRBJ2-7, with D possibly being TRBD1 or TRBD2 (5 bases each). This CDR3 is built from 13 residues. Germline V gene lookup returns CDR1 MDHEN and CDR2 SYDVKM. The V end lost 6 bases, the J end lost 0 bases, and 9 bases lay between the germline ends. CDR3 sequence reads: CASRSGSSYEQYF. CDR3 in DNA: TGTGCCAGCAGGTCAGGGAGCTCCTACGAGCAGTACTTC.

This sequence joins TRBV18 and TRBJ1-1; D call uncertain. Germline CDR1 KGHSH, CDR2 LQKENI. There are 13 residues in the CDR3. V was cut by 2 bases and J by 4 bases, with 8 bases left in between. The CDR3 nucleotides are TGTGCCAGCTCACCAAGTCAGGCCACTGAAGCTTTCTTT. Its protein is CASSPSQATEAFF.

The rearrangement joins TRBV7-9 to TRBJ2-7, with 13 bases identical to TRBD2. J gave up 0 bases and V 5 bases, and 10 bases lay outside the gene matches. The CDR3 extends over 18 amino acids. Germline V gene data show CDR1 as SEHNR and CDR2 as FQNEAQ (reference sequence). The CDR3 sequence: CASSVGLAGAPSSYEQYF. In DNA, the CDR3 is TGTGCCAGCAGCGTTGGACTAGCGGGGGCCCCGAGCTCCTACGAGCAGTACTTC.

This clonotype has at least ten counts. J is TRBJ2-7 and V is TRBV5-1, with 9 bases lining up with TRBD1. J lost 7 bases, V lost 0 bases, and 11 bases had no gene match. The germline gives CDR1 SGHRS, CDR2 YFSETQ. The CDR3 contains 16 residues. CDR3 amino acids: CASSLAGGTGRREQYF. The CDR3 nucleotides read TGCGCCAGCAGCTTGGCCGGAGGGACAGGGCGGAGGGAGCAGTACTTC.

This clonotype has more than one count but fewer than ten. The chain links TRBV5-6 to TRBJ2-3; the D is unclear. From germline, CDR1 is SGHDT and CDR2 YYEEEE. This CDR3 has 16 residues. The V gene lost 2 bases and the J gene lost 0 bases, with 13 bases spanning the gap. Here the CDR3 reads CASSFLDGASTDTQYF. The DNA of the CDR3 is TGTGCCAGCAGCTTCCTGGACGGCGCTAGCACAGATACGCAGTATTTT.

This clonotype was seen only a few times. This chain joins TRBV4-3 and TRBJ2-3; D is unresolved. The CDR3 loop spans 12 amino acids. Trimming shortened V by 0 bases and J by 4 bases, and 2 bases separated the two germline ends. CDR1 LGHNA and CDR2 YSLEER come from the germline V gene. Here the CDR3 DNA reads TGCGCCAGCAGCCAAGAATCAGATACGCAGTATTTT. Residues: CASSQESDTQYF.

This clonotype has at least ten counts. CDR3 loop: CSVEERVKEKLFF. CDR3 bases: TGCAGCGTTGAAGAGCGGGTGAAGGAAAAACTGTTTTTT. The chain combines TRBV29-1 with TRBJ1-4; D is undetermined. Per the germline V gene, CDR1 is SQVTM and CDR2 is ANQGSEA. The CDR3 covers 13 residues. Trimming stripped 0 bases from V and 8 bases from J, with 10 bases between.

This chain connects TRBV9 to TRBJ2-7, with D unclear. Germline values: CDR1 SGDLS, CDR2 YYNGEE. The V end was cut by 0 bases, the J end by 0 bases, with 10 bases between. The length of the CDR3 is 15 residues. CDR3 region: CASSVGFGDSYEQYF. DNA for the CDR3: TGTGCCAGCAGCGTAGGTTTCGGAGACTCCTACGAGCAGTACTTC.

This clonotype was counted a few times. CDR3: CSASSRDTGELFF. CDR3 in DNA: TGCAGTGCTAGTTCCAGGGACACCGGGGAGCTGTTTTTT. The rearrangement uses TRBV20-1 and TRBJ2-2, with D possibly being TRBD1 (5 bases). The V end was cut by 3 bases, the J end by 3 bases, with 8 bases between. Germline V gene sequence: CDR1 DFQATT, CDR2 SNEGSKA (reference sequence). The CDR3 covers 13 residues.

The chain uses TRBV25-1 and TRBJ1-6; 7 bases line up with TRBD1. V lost 3 bases, J lost 13 bases, and 6 bases stayed unmatched. The CDR3 runs 13 residues. Per germline, CDR1 MGHDK and CDR2 SYGVNS. The CDR3 is CASSDRQGAPLHF. The CDR3 region has the DNA TGTGCCAGCAGTGACCGACAGGGTGCCCCCCTCCACTTT.

This clonotype was seen many times. V and J are TRBV4-3 and TRBJ2-6, with D unclear. The germline gives CDR1 LGHNA, CDR2 YSLEER. This CDR3 contains 14 residues. Trimming stripped 0 bases from V and 11 bases from J, with 11 bases between. The CDR3: CASSQDDLFDVLTF. In DNA, the CDR3 is TGCGCCAGCAGCCAAGATGACCTATTCGACGTCCTGACTTTC.

CDR3 region: CASSLLGTGSVREQYF. The CDR3, as DNA: TGTGCCAGCAGCTTGCTGGGGACAGGGAGCGTGAGGGAGCAGTACTTC. The V gene is TRBV7-9, the J gene TRBJ2-7; the match to TRBD1 covers 9 bases. In germline, CDR1 is SEHNR, CDR2 FQNEAQ (reference sequence). This CDR3 is 16 amino acids long. Germline trimming cut 3 bases from V and 7 bases from J; bases unmatched to any gene: 13.

This clonotype was counted only a few times. V is TRBV4-1 and J is TRBJ2-7, with 10 bases aligning to TRBD1. The germline V gene encodes CDR1 MGHRA and CDR2 YSYEKL. Trimming removed 2 bases from V and 6 bases from J; junction bases left unmatched: 7. The CDR3 covers 15 residues. CDR3 DNA sequence: TGCGCCAGCAGCCAACAACGACAGGGGGCGGGCGAGCAGTACTTC. Its translation: CASSQQRQGAGEQYF.

This clonotype showed up just a few times. V usage is TRBV6-2 or TRBV6-3 and J usage is TRBJ2-1; 10 bases line up with TRBD1. V trimming: 0 bases; J trimming: 9 bases; junction bases outside the gene matches: 8. The germline V gene encodes CDR1 MNHEY and CDR2 SVGEGT. There are 16 residues in the CDR3. CDR3 sequence reads: CASSYSRGQGFGEQFF. In nucleotides, the CDR3 is TGTGCCAGCAGTTACTCGAGGGGACAGGGGTTTGGTGAGCAGTTCTTC.

A remark on this clonotype: A read error may account for a junction end that differs from germline. CDR3: CASNLAGAYNEQFF. The CDR3 DNA reads as TGTGCCAGCAACTTAGCGGGGGCCTACAATGAGCAGTTCTTC. The rearrangement joins TRBV7-9 to TRBJ2-1; 9 bases align to TRBD2. Germline CDR1 reads SEHNR; CDR2 reads FQNEAQ (reference sequence). The CDR3 runs to 14 residues.

This clonotype was counted between two and nine times. The rearrangement joins TRBV5-1 to TRBJ1-2; D remains ambiguous. Germline CDR1 reads SGHRS; CDR2 reads YFSETQ. The CDR3 has 16 amino acids. V was pared by 4 bases and J by 2 bases, with 18 bases between. This CDR3 is CASSKGPDLDNYGYTF. The CDR3 DNA reads TGCGCCAGCAGCAAGGGCCCCGACTTGGACAACTATGGCTACACCTTC.